This T cell receptor beta chain was observed in a study of cytomegalovirus exposure and HLA in healthy donors. General study points: Analyses of presence/absence relied on an assumption of roughly uniform sequencing depth across donors. There were reportedly fewer N-insertions in an Asian-associated ancestry cluster than the roughly 610-donor mean, in a later analysis. Reported performance of the classifier showed diagnosis of cytomegalovirus status with high specificity and sensitivity.

In the case of this clone: What it recognizes is unknown.

The PCR used 60 Vbeta and 13 Jbeta primers. Only in-frame clones appear in the TCRdb table, and some are missing; sequencing was by immunoSEQ multiplex PCR. The data show about 61,000 clones, 89% seen once. There are 15 residues in the CDR3. The trim removed 0 bases at V and 8 bases at J, leaving 5 bases unmatched. The germline V gene has CDR1 SGDLS and CDR2 YYNGEE. The sequencing sample was made of PBMCs. The TCR comes from a man younger than 40 in good health and CMV-seropositive. This chain uses TRBV9 with TRBJ2-1; TRBD1 agrees at 10 bases. CDR3 in DNA: TGTGCCAGCAGCGTAGGGGGGACAGGGGTCCATGAGCAGTTCTTC. Its protein product is CASSVGGTGVHEQFF. Filled out from reference TRBV9 and TRBJ2-1, the complete variable domain reads DSGVTQTPKHLITATGQRVTLRCSPRSGDLSVYWYQQSLDQGLQFLIQYYNGEERAKGNILERFSAQQFPDLHSELNLSSLELGDSALYFCASSVGGTGVHEQFFGPGTRLTVL.